This passage covers 24 T cell receptor beta chains from one sample sequenced in a study of shared clonotypes between healthy human individuals. Clones were read by immunoSEQ multiplex PCR, and TCRdb kept only the in-frame ones, dropping some. The sample comprises 2 million to 3 million clones, approximately 93% of which are singletons, and approximately 0.35% rests with the top ten. Sequences were obtained from naive CD4+ T cells from PBMCs. Regarding subset: CD45RA+ positively selected. The receptors originated from a young man in good health. Some clones in this sample may be carry-over from other donors' samples.

The V and J genes are TRBV28 and TRBJ2-7, with a tentative D call TRBD2 (5 bases). This CDR3 spans 14 amino acids. In germline, CDR1 is MDHEN, CDR2 SYDVKM. Between the trimmed V and J ends, which lost 4 bases and 6 bases, there was a span of 16 bases. The CDR3 sequence: CASSSPGVASEQYF. The CDR3, as DNA: TGTGCCAGCAGTTCTCCCGGGGTTGCGTCCGAGCAGTACTTC.

This chain links TRBV28 with TRBJ1-1; TRBD1 aligns across 7 bases. The CDR3 runs 14 residues. V shed 5 bases and J 4 bases; nucleotides not matched to a gene: 7. Per germline, CDR1 MDHEN and CDR2 SYDVKM. CDR3 amino acids: CASSLTGYRTEAFF. CDR3 DNA: TGTGCCAGCAGTCTGACAGGGTACCGCACTGAAGCTTTCTTT. The variable domain in full, with the rest retrieved from reference TRBV28 and TRBJ1-1, is DVKVTQSSRYLVKRTGEKVFLECVQDMDHENMFWYRQDPGLGLRLIYFSYDVKMKEKGDIPEGYSVSREKKERFSLILESASTNQTSMYLCASSLTGYRTEAFFGQGTRLTVV.

This clone was picked up one time. The rearrangement joins TRBV7-2 to TRBJ2-7; possible D gene TRBD2, 5 bases. V lost 4 bases, J lost 0 bases, and 10 bases lay in between. The germline gives CDR1 SGHTA, CDR2 FQGNSA. The length of the CDR3 is 14 residues. The CDR3: CASSSARVSYEQYF. The CDR3 region has the DNA TGTGCCAGCAGCTCCGCGAGGGTCTCCTACGAGCAGTACTTC.

This rearrangement joins TRBV28 to TRBJ1-2; weak D call: TRBD1 (6 bases). Germline assignment: CDR1 MDHEN and CDR2 SYDVKM. V dropped 5 bases and J dropped 7 bases, with 20 bases sitting between them. CDR3 length: 15 residues. The CDR3, as DNA: TGTGCCAGCAGTCCCAGTACAGGGTTTTCCTCTGGCTACACCTTC. Translating it yields CASSPSTGFSSGYTF.

The chain has TRBV14 and TRBJ1-2; unclear D gene. Trimming cost V 4 bases and J 2 bases, with 14 bases left between them. The CDR3 contains 15 residues. CDR1 is SGHDN and CDR2 is FVKESK in the germline V gene. CDR3 loop: CASSLSLYTNYGYTF. CDR3 DNA sequence: TGTGCCAGCAGCCTAAGTCTCTACACCAACTATGGCTACACCTTC. Based on the CDR3 plus reference TRBV14 and TRBJ1-2, the full variable domain is EAGVTQFPSHSVIEKGQTVTLRCDPISGHDNLYWYRRVMGKEIKFLLHFVKESKQDESGMPNNRFLAERTGGTYSTLKVQPAELEDSGVYFCASSLSLYTNYGYTFGSGTRLTVV.

The V gene is TRBV7-9, the J gene TRBJ2-3; 7 positions match TRBD1. Germline V gives CDR1 SEHNR, CDR2 FQNEAQ (reference sequence). Germline trimming cut 3 bases from V and 4 bases from J; bases unmatched to any gene: 7. CDR3 length equals 15 residues. Here the CDR3 reads CASSLAQGLADTQYF. In nucleotides, the CDR3 is TGTGCCAGCAGCTTGGCACAGGGGCTGGCAGATACGCAGTATTTT.

V and J are TRBV7-9 and TRBJ2-5; 10 bases are shared with TRBD1. The CDR3 runs to 15 residues. CDR1 and CDR2 from the germline V gene are SEHNR and FQNEAQ (reference sequence). J lost 4 bases, V lost 5 bases, and 7 bases had no gene match. The CDR3 here is CASSHMGDRGETQYF. The DNA for the CDR3 is TGTGCCAGCAGCCATATGGGGGACAGGGGAGAGACCCAGTACTTC.

Concerning this clone itself: Within the sample, other DNA sequences also encode this same CDR3. The chain employs TRBV4-3 and TRBJ2-2; D is undetermined. V was pared by 0 bases and J by 5 bases, with 4 bases between. The CDR3 covers 13 residues. Germline V CDR1 and CDR2: LGHNA, YSLEER. CDR3: CASSQDGTGELFF. The DNA of the CDR3 is TGCGCCAGCAGCCAAGATGGGACCGGGGAGCTGTTTTTT.

The chain carries TRBV28 and TRBJ1-4, with a weak D call TRBD1 (6 bases). Trimming took 3 bases from V and 8 from J, leaving 19 bases between them. In germline, CDR1 is MDHEN, CDR2 SYDVKM. This CDR3 comprises 16 residues. The CDR3 region is CASSFPRDTFPEKLFF. CDR3 DNA: TGTGCCAGCAGTTTTCCCCGGGACACATTCCCCGAAAAACTGTTTTTT.

This sequence joins TRBV10-3 and TRBJ2-1; no clear D gene. The CDR3 spans 14 residues. Germline CDR1 and CDR2: ENHRY and SYGVKD. Trimming removed 3 bases at V and 5 bases at J, with 11 bases between. The CDR3 loop is CAISDRRIDNEQFF. CDR3 nucleotide sequence: TGTGCCATCAGTGATCGGCGGATTGACAATGAGCAGTTCTTC.

This clone was detected once. The gene calls are TRBV5-8 and TRBJ2-3; D remains ambiguous. The CDR3 has 14 residues. Trimming cost V 2 bases and J 5 bases, with 12 bases left between them. In germline, CDR1 is SGHTS, CDR2 YDEGEE. The CDR3 bases are TGTGCCAGCAGCTTAAGGAATATCGGAGATACGCAGTATTTT. This codes for CASSLRNIGDTQYF.

This clone was seen a single time. The chain uses TRBV7-2 and TRBJ1-1, with TRBD1 as a possible D gene (5 bases). CDR3 length: 14 amino acids. Germline V CDR1 and CDR2: SGHTA, FQGNSA. V was clipped by 4 bases and J by 0 bases, with 9 bases between them. The CDR3 DNA is TGTGCCAGCAGCTCGGGACGTATGAACACTGAAGCTTTCTTT. Protein product: CASSSGRMNTEAFF. The full variable domain, rest sourced from reference TRBV7-2 and TRBJ1-1, is GAGVSQSPSNKVTEKGKDVELRCDPISGHTALYWYRQSLGQGLEFLIYFQGNSAPDKSGLPSDRFSAERTGGSVSTLTIQRTQQEDSAVYLCASSSGRMNTEAFFGQGTRLTVV.

The genes are TRBV7-2 and TRBJ1-6; maybe TRBD1 (6 bases). This CDR3 is built from 15 residues. Per the germline V gene, CDR1 is SGHTA and CDR2 is FQGNSA. Trimming cost V 2 bases and J 9 bases, with 14 bases left between them. The CDR3 here is CASSLNHGGLSPLHF. In DNA, the CDR3 is TGTGCCAGCAGCTTAAATCACGGGGGGCTTTCACCCCTCCACTTT.

This chain links TRBV14 with TRBJ2-7; tentatively, D is TRBD2 (6 bases). Germline V gene data show CDR1 as SGHDN and CDR2 as FVKESK. CDR3 length: 14 amino acids. Trimming removed 2 bases at V and 3 bases at J, with 11 bases between. Written as DNA, the CDR3 is TGTGCCAGCAGCCAACAGGTGGGAGGCTACGAGCAGTACTTC. It codes for CASSQQVGGYEQYF.

The CDR3 DNA follows: TGTGCCAGCAGCCAGGGACTAGCGTATACCTACGAGCAGTACTTC. Amino acids: CASSQGLAYTYEQYF. The chain links TRBV5-4 to TRBJ2-7, with 10 positions matching TRBD2. Losses at the gene ends were 4 bases for V and 2 bases for J; bases not matched to a gene: 6. CDR3 length: 15 residues. Germline loops: CDR1 SGHNT, CDR2 YYREEE (reference sequence).

The V gene is TRBV14, the J gene TRBJ2-7, with no clear D. CDR3 length: 15 amino acids. The germline CDR1 and CDR2 sequences are SGHDN and FVKESK. The V end was cut by 1 base, the J end by 2 bases, with 12 bases between. CDR3 in DNA: TGTGCCAGCAGCCAAGTGGGCCAACCCACCTACGAGCAGTACTTC. This gives the protein CASSQVGQPTYEQYF.

V and J are TRBV6-5 and TRBJ2-7; 8 bases are shared with TRBD1. The length of the CDR3 is 15 residues. In germline, CDR1 is MNHEY, CDR2 SVGAGI. J was trimmed by 2 bases and V by 4 bases; bases with no gene match: 7. CDR3 protein: CASSSSRTGPYEQYF. The CDR3 DNA follows: TGTGCCAGCAGTTCTTCAAGGACAGGGCCCTACGAGCAGTACTTC.

The chain combines TRBV30 with TRBJ2-5; perhaps TRBD1 as D (5 bases). The CDR3 spans 11 residues. V lost 7 bases and J 1 base, leaving 7 bases between the germline ends. Germline lookup yields CDR1 GTSNPN and CDR2 SVGIG (reference sequence). The CDR3 region is CAYRIQETQYF. The CDR3 coding sequence is TGTGCCTACAGGATCCAAGAGACCCAGTACTTC.

The chain is built from TRBV6-5 and TRBJ2-7; no reliable D call. The CDR3 has 14 amino acids. Per germline, CDR1 MNHEY and CDR2 SVGAGI. V lost 6 bases, J lost 0 bases, and 12 bases lay in between. The DNA of the CDR3 is TGTGCCAGCAGAGGCACGAGTCCCTCCTACGAGCAGTACTTC. Translated, it gives CASRGTSPSYEQYF.

As regards this clone: This specimen includes other DNA sequences encoding the same CDR3. The genes are TRBV7-9 and TRBJ2-3, with TRBD2 matching over 10 bases. This CDR3 has 16 amino acids. Germline V gene lookup returns CDR1 SEHNR and CDR2 FQNEAQ (reference sequence). Losses at the gene ends were 1 base for V and 3 bases for J; bases not matched to a gene: 4. CDR3 region: CASSLGLAGVTDTQYF. CDR3 DNA sequence: TGTGCCAGCAGCTTAGGGCTAGCGGGAGTTACAGATACGCAGTATTTT.

This sequence joins TRBV7-2 and TRBJ2-7; no definite D call. This CDR3 is built from 15 residues. Trimming took off 1 base at V and 0 bases at J, with 10 bases between the two ends. Germline loops: CDR1 SGHTA, CDR2 FQGNSA. The CDR3: CASSLELATSYEQYF. The CDR3 DNA follows: TGTGCCAGCAGCTTAGAGTTGGCAACCTCCTACGAGCAGTACTTC. Full variable domain (missing parts from reference TRBV7-2 and TRBJ2-7): GAGVSQSPSNKVTEKGKDVELRCDPISGHTALYWYRQSLGQGLEFLIYFQGNSAPDKSGLPSDRFSAERTGGSVSTLTIQRTQQEDSAVYLCASSLELATSYEQYFGPGTRLTVT.

The rearrangement links TRBV6-5 to TRBJ2-5; 8 nucleotides agree with TRBD1. Losses at the gene ends were 4 bases for V and 6 bases for J; bases not matched to a gene: 13. CDR3 length: 16 residues. Germline lookup yields CDR1 MNHEY and CDR2 SVGAGI. This CDR3 reads CASSSLPGTGRKTQYF. The CDR3 nucleotides read TGTGCCAGCAGTTCCCTCCCGGGGACAGGCCGAAAGACCCAGTACTTC.

The chain links TRBV5-4 to TRBJ2-1, with 8 bases fitting TRBD2. The CDR3 is 16 residues long. Unmatched junction bases numbered 17, after V lost 10 bases and J lost 5 bases. Per the germline V gene, CDR1 is SGHNT and CDR2 is YYREEE (reference sequence). CDR3 loop: CACTEGGLALDNEQFF. The CDR3 DNA sequence: TGTGCCTGTACCGAGGGTGGACTAGCTCTTGACAATGAGCAGTTCTTC.

V and J are TRBV6-1 and TRBJ2-1; D may be TRBD1 or TRBD2 (5 bases each). This CDR3 is built from 14 residues. The germline gives CDR1 MNHNS, CDR2 SASEGT. V was trimmed by 3 bases and J by 4 bases, leaving 10 bases between them. The CDR3 region is CASSDSGRYNEQFF. CDR3 in DNA: TGTGCCAGCAGTGACTCGGGACGGTACAATGAGCAGTTCTTC.